The 9 T cell receptor beta chains presented below share a single source sample, sequenced in a study of tumor and adjacent non-tumor tissue in lung cancer. The library came from three nested PCR rounds adapted from ARM-PCR protocols. From the multiplex PCR reads, TCRdb called clonotypes with MiXCR, one entry per CDR3 protein. The data show around 79,000 distinct CDR3 sequences, just under 75% seen once. RNA was extracted from bulk tissue without any cell sorting. Material: lung tumor tissue. These receptors originate from a woman in her 40s with non-small cell lung cancer.

About this clonotype itself: As the CDR3 is not closed by the conserved phenylalanine or tryptophan, this likely results from a read error. The chain links TRBV20-1 to TRBJ2-1; D is possibly TRBD2 (8 bases). The V gene lost 7 bases and the J gene lost 6 bases, with 19 bases spanning the gap. The CDR3 covers 14 residues. Germline V gene data show CDR1 as DFQATT and CDR2 as SNEGSKA (reference sequence). The CDR3 nucleotides read TGCAGTGTTCAGGGGGGACTAGACAGCAATGAGCAGTTCTTA. It translates to CSVQGGLDSNEQFL.

Worth noting for this clonotype: At one of its ends the junction is not consistent with the germline gene, which may arise from a read error. The rearrangement links TRBV6-6 to TRBJ2-5; maybe TRBD1 (6 bases). From germline, CDR1 is MNHNY and CDR2 SVGAGI (reference sequence). The CDR3 loop spans 19 amino acids. CDR3 protein: CVSSYILGFDWDKQETQYF. CDR3 DNA sequence: TGTGTCAGCAGTTACATCCTCGGGTTTGATTGGGACAAGCAAGAGACCCAGTACTTC.

In the case of this clonotype: The missing conserved phenylalanine or tryptophan at the end of this CDR3 makes a read error likely. The DNA is left out, because the CDR3 cannot be placed on it with certainty; the CDR3 is given as TCRdb lists it. The chain couples TRBV29-1 to TRBJ2-1; the table's D call of TRBD2 was not tested on the DNA. Germline lookup yields CDR1 SQVTM and CDR2 ANQGSEA. The CDR3 has 14 amino acids, counting both end residues. The CDR3 is CSVTSGFSYNEQFS.

Note on this clonotype: No conserved phenylalanine or tryptophan ends this CDR3, so it is likely a read error. This sequence joins TRBV29-1 and TRBJ2-7; 8 bases are shared with TRBD1. The CDR3 is 13 amino acids. Germline loops: CDR1 SQVTM, CDR2 ANQGSEA. Trimming removed 5 bases from V and 8 bases from J; junction bases left unmatched: 11. Here the CDR3 DNA reads TGCAGCGTTATCGACAGGGGCTCTTTTAAGCAGTACTTA. As protein: CSVIDRGSFKQYL.

This clonotype was counted once. This sequence may be a read error, since a much larger clone differs from it by one base. The gene calls are TRBV13 and TRBJ2-1; D uncertain. The V and J ends lost 7 bases and 4 bases respectively, with 17 bases between them. Germline V gene lookup returns CDR1 PRHDT and CDR2 FYEKMQ (reference sequence). The CDR3 length is 15 residues. CDR3 coding DNA: TGTGCCAGCAACTTGGGGATCCCTTCGTACAATGAGCAGTTCTTC. Amino acid sequence: CASNLGIPSYNEQFF.

The J gene is TRBJ2-1, the V gene TRBV11-2, with D possibly being TRBD1 or TRBD2 (6 bases each). From germline, CDR1 is SGHAT and CDR2 FQNNGV. The CDR3 extends over 15 amino acids. The V end lost 0 bases, the J end lost 9 bases, and 15 bases lay between the germline ends. CDR3 sequence reads: CASSLDPSEGVEQFF. CDR3 DNA: TGTGCCAGCAGCTTAGATCCTAGCGAGGGGGTTGAGCAGTTCTTC.

In regard to this clonotype: Relative to the germline gene, one junction end is altered; a read error may explain this. This chain links TRBV11-1 with TRBJ2-1; D is possibly TRBD1 (6 bases). CDR3 length: 17 amino acids. Germline CDR1 is SGHAT and CDR2 is FQDESV (reference sequence). CDR3 residues: CASNLRVPPTGDNERLF. The CDR3 DNA reads as TGTGCCAGCAACTTAAGAGTCCCGCCGACAGGAGACAATGAGCGGTTATTC.

A word on this clonotype: A read error may produce the germline difference seen at one junction end. The rearrangement links TRBV11-2 to TRBJ2-5; D possibly matches TRBD1 or TRBD2 (5 bases each). From germline, CDR1 is SGHAT and CDR2 FQNNGV. CDR3 length equals 14 residues. CDR3 loop: CASSSGAFQEAQYF. In nucleotides, the CDR3 is TGTGCCAGTAGTTCCGGGGCTTTCCAAGAGGCCCAGTACTTC.

This rearrangement joins TRBV4-2 to TRBJ2-7; tentative D call: TRBD2 (6 bases). The CDR3 is 13 amino acids. Germline CDR1 and CDR2: LGHNA and YNFKEQ. V gave up 4 bases and J gave up 7 bases, with 14 bases separating them. This chain's CDR3 is CASSRGNRGEQYF. The CDR3 DNA follows: TGTGCCAGCAGCCGGGGGAATCGGGGGGAGCAGTACTTC.